These T cell receptor beta chains were read from a single sample in a study of CD8+CD57+ T cells in acquired aplastic anemia. Each CDR3 protein gets one entry after TCRdb re-called the reads with MiXCR. The sample yields around 200,000 distinct CDR3 sequences, roughly three fifths seen once. Source material: sorted CD4+, CD8+, or CD8+CD57+ T cells (not recorded which) from PBMCs. Source of these receptors: a human donor with aplastic anemia. Each CDR3 is given with its conserved first and last residue. The order of the fields is D gene, V gene, CDR3 length, J gene, clone size, CDR3 protein, CDR3 DNA. The D gene is left open where the match is weak. For some rows the clone size is stated as once, few or many, or as a class when expanded; others skip it.

d_call: -
v_call: TRBV6-4
cdr3_length: 11
j_call: TRBJ2-5
clone_size: -
cdr3_aa: CASTTWRTQYF
cdr3_nt: TGTGCCAGCACCACGTGGAGGACCCAGTACTTC

d_call: -
v_call: TRBV20-1
cdr3_length: 14
j_call: TRBJ2-5
clone_size: few
cdr3_aa: CSASARGPRETQYF
cdr3_nt: TGCAGTGCTAGTGCCAGGGGTCCCCGGGAGACCCAGTACTTC

d_call: -
v_call: TRBV24-1
cdr3_length: 14
j_call: TRBJ2-5
clone_size: -
cdr3_aa: CATSDPGQQETQYF
cdr3_nt: TGTGCCACCAGTGATCCAGGACAGCAAGAGACCCAGTACTTC

d_call: -
v_call: TRBV29-1
cdr3_length: 13
j_call: TRBJ1-1
clone_size: -
cdr3_aa: CSAAYLANTEAFF
cdr3_nt: TGCAGCGCCGCGTATTTGGCGAACACTGAAGCTTTCTTT

d_call: TRBD1
v_call: TRBV4-2
cdr3_length: 14
j_call: TRBJ2-7
clone_size: -
cdr3_aa: CASSHQGETYEQYF
cdr3_nt: TGTGCCAGCAGCCACCAGGGGGAAACGTACGAGCAGTACTTC

d_call: -
v_call: TRBV5-1
cdr3_length: 14
j_call: TRBJ2-5
clone_size: many
cdr3_aa: CASSLRTLQETQYF
cdr3_nt: TGCGCCAGCAGCTTGAGGACGTTACAAGAGACCCAGTACTTC

d_call: -
v_call: TRBV12-3/TRBV12-4
cdr3_length: 13
j_call: TRBJ2-2
clone_size: -
cdr3_aa: CAGLAGNTGELFF
cdr3_nt: TGTGCCGGACTTGCCGGGAACACCGGGGAGCTGTTTTTT

d_call: -
v_call: TRBV7-2
cdr3_length: 14
j_call: TRBJ2-5
clone_size: -
cdr3_aa: CASSLEPVSGTQYF
cdr3_nt: TGTGCCAGCAGCTTAGAGCCCGTTTCGGGGACCCAGTACTTC

d_call: -
v_call: TRBV7-9
cdr3_length: 11
j_call: TRBJ2-3
clone_size: few
cdr3_aa: CASSAPDTQYF
cdr3_nt: TGTGCCAGCAGCGCCCCAGATACGCAGTATTTT

d_call: -
v_call: TRBV5-1
cdr3_length: 14
j_call: TRBJ1-1
clone_size: -
cdr3_aa: CASSFNSRQTEAFF
cdr3_nt: TGCGCCAGCAGCTTCAACAGCCGGCAGACTGAAGCTTTCTTT

d_call: -
v_call: TRBV18
cdr3_length: 15
j_call: TRBJ1-6
clone_size: -
cdr3_aa: CASSPSEVPNSPLHF
cdr3_nt: TGTGCCAGCTCACCAAGCGAGGTTCCCAATTCACCCCTCCACTTT

d_call: TRBD2
v_call: TRBV7-9
cdr3_length: 15
j_call: TRBJ2-1
clone_size: -
cdr3_aa: CASSILAGEVNEQFF
cdr3_nt: TGTGCCAGCAGCATACTAGCGGGAGAAGTCAATGAGCAGTTCTTC

d_call: -
v_call: TRBV5-1
cdr3_length: 14
j_call: TRBJ2-7
clone_size: few
cdr3_aa: CATSPGQETYEQYF
cdr3_nt: TGCGCCACCTCCCCGGGACAAGAAACCTACGAGCAGTACTTC

d_call: -
v_call: TRBV10-3
cdr3_length: 15
j_call: TRBJ2-7
clone_size: -
cdr3_aa: CAISESPQLPYEQYF
cdr3_nt: TGTGCCATCAGTGAGTCGCCACAATTACCCTACGAGCAGTACTTC

d_call: TRBD1
v_call: TRBV11-2
cdr3_length: 16
j_call: TRBJ2-7
clone_size: -
cdr3_aa: CASSKTPGQGHYEQYF
cdr3_nt: TGTGCCAGCAGTAAAACCCCGGGACAGGGTCACTACGAGCAGTACTTC

d_call: -
v_call: TRBV12-3/TRBV12-4
cdr3_length: 13
j_call: TRBJ2-1
clone_size: many
cdr3_aa: CASSLGETPEQFF
cdr3_nt: TGTGCCAGCAGTTTGGGGGAGACGCCAGAGCAGTTCTTC

d_call: -
v_call: TRBV25-1
cdr3_length: 13
j_call: TRBJ1-3
clone_size: -
cdr3_aa: CASSEYDGNTIYF
cdr3_nt: TGTGCCAGCAGTGAATATGATGGAAACACCATATATTTT

d_call: -
v_call: TRBV5-5
cdr3_length: 15
j_call: TRBJ1-6
clone_size: -
cdr3_aa: CASSQDVDGNSPLHF
cdr3_nt: TGTGCCAGCAGCCAAGATGTGGATGGGAATTCACCCCTCCACTTT

d_call: -
v_call: TRBV2
cdr3_length: 13
j_call: TRBJ1-2
clone_size: -
cdr3_aa: CASSHTGSGGYTF
cdr3_nt: TGTGCCAGCAGCCACACAGGGTCCGGTGGCTACACCTTC

d_call: TRBD1
v_call: TRBV2
cdr3_length: 15
j_call: TRBJ2-1
clone_size: -
cdr3_aa: CASSTGWTGNNEQFF
cdr3_nt: TGTGCCAGCAGTACTGGGTGGACAGGAAACAATGAGCAGTTCTTC

d_call: TRBD2
v_call: TRBV9
cdr3_length: 17
j_call: TRBJ2-5
clone_size: -
cdr3_aa: CASSTGTSGGPQETQYF
cdr3_nt: TGTGCCAGCAGCACCGGGACTAGCGGGGGACCCCAAGAGACCCAGTACTTC

d_call: -
v_call: TRBV19
cdr3_length: 15
j_call: TRBJ1-2
clone_size: -
cdr3_aa: CASSIGVGSGYGYTF
cdr3_nt: TGTGCCAGTAGTATCGGTGTTGGGAGTGGGTATGGCTACACCTTC

d_call: -
v_call: TRBV7-2
cdr3_length: 13
j_call: TRBJ2-7
clone_size: -
cdr3_aa: CASRKTGIGEQYF
cdr3_nt: TGTGCCAGCAGAAAGACAGGAATTGGAGAGCAGTACTTC

d_call: -
v_call: TRBV24-1
cdr3_length: 14
j_call: TRBJ1-5
clone_size: -
cdr3_aa: CATSDLHPDQPQHF
cdr3_nt: TGTGCCACCAGTGATTTGCATCCGGATCAGCCCCAGCATTTT

d_call: TRBD1
v_call: TRBV29-1
cdr3_length: 13
j_call: TRBJ2-7
clone_size: few
cdr3_aa: CSVGTGISYEQYF
cdr3_nt: TGCAGCGTCGGGACAGGGATCTCCTACGAGCAGTACTTC

d_call: TRBD2
v_call: TRBV9
cdr3_length: 17
j_call: TRBJ2-2
clone_size: -
cdr3_aa: CASSVASSTSGAGELFF
cdr3_nt: TGTGCCAGCAGCGTAGCGTCTTCGACTAGCGGGGCCGGGGAGCTGTTTTTT

d_call: TRBD1
v_call: TRBV20-1
cdr3_length: 15
j_call: TRBJ1-5
clone_size: many
cdr3_aa: CSARKNRGGDQPQHF
cdr3_nt: TGCAGTGCTAGAAAAAACAGGGGAGGGGATCAGCCCCAGCATTTT

d_call: TRBD2
v_call: TRBV12-3/TRBV12-4
cdr3_length: 16
j_call: TRBJ2-3
clone_size: -
cdr3_aa: CAIGAGRGLAIDTQYF
cdr3_nt: TGTGCCATTGGAGCGGGGCGGGGACTAGCGATAGATACGCAGTATTTT

d_call: -
v_call: TRBV4-1
cdr3_length: 16
j_call: TRBJ2-3
clone_size: many
cdr3_aa: CASSQGAGASTDTQYF
cdr3_nt: TGCGCCAGCAGCCAAGGGGCTGGGGCTAGCACAGATACGCAGTATTTT

d_call: TRBD1
v_call: TRBV5-1
cdr3_length: 15
j_call: TRBJ2-7
clone_size: -
cdr3_aa: CASSLALGQGYEQYF
cdr3_nt: TGCGCCAGCAGCTTGGCCCTGGGACAGGGCTACGAGCAGTACTTC

d_call: TRBD2
v_call: TRBV7-7
cdr3_length: 12
j_call: TRBJ2-7
clone_size: -
cdr3_aa: CARGLEGNEQYF
cdr3_nt: TGTGCCAGAGGACTAGAGGGGAACGAGCAGTACTTC

d_call: -
v_call: TRBV10-3
cdr3_length: 15
j_call: TRBJ2-7
clone_size: many
cdr3_aa: CAISESTAAIDEQYF
cdr3_nt: TGTGCCATCAGTGAGTCGACTGCGGCGATTGACGAGCAGTACTTC

d_call: -
v_call: TRBV25-1
cdr3_length: 13
j_call: TRBJ1-2
clone_size: many
cdr3_aa: CASSVQGTYGYTF
cdr3_nt: TGTGCCAGCAGCGTACAGGGTACCTATGGCTACACCTTC

d_call: -
v_call: TRBV24-1
cdr3_length: 14
j_call: TRBJ1-5
clone_size: -
cdr3_aa: CARGMWGINQPQHF
cdr3_nt: TGTGCTAGAGGGATGTGGGGGATCAATCAGCCCCAGCATTTT

d_call: -
v_call: TRBV5-6
cdr3_length: 12
j_call: TRBJ1-1
clone_size: many
cdr3_aa: CASSLVPHEAFF
cdr3_nt: TGTGCCAGCAGCTTGGTGCCCCATGAGGCTTTCTTT